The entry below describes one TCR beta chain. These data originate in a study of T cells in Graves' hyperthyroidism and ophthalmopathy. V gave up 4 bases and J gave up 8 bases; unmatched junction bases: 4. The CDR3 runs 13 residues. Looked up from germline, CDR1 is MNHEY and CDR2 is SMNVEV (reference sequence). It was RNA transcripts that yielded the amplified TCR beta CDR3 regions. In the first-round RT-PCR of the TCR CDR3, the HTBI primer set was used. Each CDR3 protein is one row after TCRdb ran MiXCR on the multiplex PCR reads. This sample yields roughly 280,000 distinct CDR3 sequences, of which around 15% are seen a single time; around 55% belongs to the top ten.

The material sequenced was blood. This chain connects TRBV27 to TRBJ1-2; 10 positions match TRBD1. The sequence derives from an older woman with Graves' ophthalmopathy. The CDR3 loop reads CASSWGQGSGYTF. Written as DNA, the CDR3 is TGTGCCAGCAGTTGGGGACAGGGGAGCGGCTACACCTTC.